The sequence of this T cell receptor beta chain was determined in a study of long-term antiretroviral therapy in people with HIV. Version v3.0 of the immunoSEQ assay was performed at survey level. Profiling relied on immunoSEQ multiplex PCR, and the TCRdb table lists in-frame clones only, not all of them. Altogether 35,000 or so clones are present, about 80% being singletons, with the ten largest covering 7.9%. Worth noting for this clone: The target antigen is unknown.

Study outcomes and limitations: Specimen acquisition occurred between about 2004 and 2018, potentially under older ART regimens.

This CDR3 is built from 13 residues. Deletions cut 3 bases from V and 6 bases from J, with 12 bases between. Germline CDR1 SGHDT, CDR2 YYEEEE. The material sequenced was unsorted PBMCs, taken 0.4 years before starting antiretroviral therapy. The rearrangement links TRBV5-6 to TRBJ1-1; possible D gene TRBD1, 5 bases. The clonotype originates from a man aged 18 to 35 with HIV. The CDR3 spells CASSSGYQAEAFF. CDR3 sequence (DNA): TGTGCCAGCAGCTCAGGGTATCAGGCTGAAGCTTTCTTT.